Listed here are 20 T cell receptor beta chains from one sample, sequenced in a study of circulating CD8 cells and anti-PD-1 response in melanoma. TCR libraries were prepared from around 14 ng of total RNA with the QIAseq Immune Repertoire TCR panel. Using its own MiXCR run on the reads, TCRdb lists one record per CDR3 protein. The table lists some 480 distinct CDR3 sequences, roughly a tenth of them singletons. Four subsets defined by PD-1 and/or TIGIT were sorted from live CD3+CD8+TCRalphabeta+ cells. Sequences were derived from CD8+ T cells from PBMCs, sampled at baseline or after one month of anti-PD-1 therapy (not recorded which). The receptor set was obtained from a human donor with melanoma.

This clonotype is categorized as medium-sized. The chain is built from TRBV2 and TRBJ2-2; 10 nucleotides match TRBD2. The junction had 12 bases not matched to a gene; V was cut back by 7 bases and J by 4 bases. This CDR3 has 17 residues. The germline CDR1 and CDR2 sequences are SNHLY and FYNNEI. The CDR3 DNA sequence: TGTGCCAGCACCCTCCTAGCGGGGGACTTCTCCACCGGGGAGCTGTTTTTT. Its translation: CASTLLAGDFSTGELFF.

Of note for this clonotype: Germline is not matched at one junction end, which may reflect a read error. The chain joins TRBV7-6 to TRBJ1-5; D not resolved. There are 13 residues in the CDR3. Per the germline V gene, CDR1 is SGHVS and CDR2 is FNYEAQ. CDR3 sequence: CTSSPQPDQPQHF. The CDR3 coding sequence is TGTACCAGCAGCCCCCAACCCGATCAGCCCCAGCATTTT. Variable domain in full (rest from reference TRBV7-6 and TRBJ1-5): GAGVSQSPRYKVTKRGQDVALRCDPISGHVSLYWYRQALGQGPEFLTYFNYEAQQDKSGLPNDRFSAERPEGSISTLTIQRTEQRDSAMYRCTSSPQPDQPQHFGDGTRLSIL.

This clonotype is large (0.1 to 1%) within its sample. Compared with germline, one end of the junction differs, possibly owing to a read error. The CDR3 loop reads CASSQVRTSYGHTF. The CDR3 coding sequence is TGCGCCAGCAGCCAAGTTCGGACAAGCTATGGCCACACCTTC. The chain links TRBV4-3 to TRBJ1-2; D may be TRBD1 (5 bases). There are 14 residues in the CDR3. Germline CDR1 and CDR2: LGHNA and YSLEER.

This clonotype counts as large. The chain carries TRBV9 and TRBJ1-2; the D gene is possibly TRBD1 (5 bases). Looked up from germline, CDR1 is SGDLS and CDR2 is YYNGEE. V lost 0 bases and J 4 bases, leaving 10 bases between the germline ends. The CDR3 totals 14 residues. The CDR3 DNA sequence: TGTGCCAGCAGCGTAGAGGCAGGGTCCTATGGCTACACCTTC. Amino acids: CASSVEAGSYGYTF.

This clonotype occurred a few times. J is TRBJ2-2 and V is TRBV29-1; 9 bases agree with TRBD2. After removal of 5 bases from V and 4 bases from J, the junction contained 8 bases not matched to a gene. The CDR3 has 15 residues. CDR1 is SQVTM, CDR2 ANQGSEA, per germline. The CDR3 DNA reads TGCAGCGTTCCCGGGGGCGGGGGGGCCACCGGGGAGCTGTTTTTT. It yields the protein CSVPGGGGATGELFF.

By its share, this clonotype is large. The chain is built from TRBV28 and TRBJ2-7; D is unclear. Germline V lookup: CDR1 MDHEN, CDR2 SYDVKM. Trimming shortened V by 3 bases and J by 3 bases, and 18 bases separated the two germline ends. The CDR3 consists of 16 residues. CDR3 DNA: TGTGCCAGCAGTTTCGCCCTGACTTACCCGAGCTACGAGCAGTACTTC. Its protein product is CASSFALTYPSYEQYF. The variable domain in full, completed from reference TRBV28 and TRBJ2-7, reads DVKVTQSSRYLVKRTGEKVFLECVQDMDHENMFWYRQDPGLGLRLIYFSYDVKMKEKGDIPEGYSVSREKKERFSLILESASTNQTSMYLCASSFALTYPSYEQYFGPGTRLTVT.

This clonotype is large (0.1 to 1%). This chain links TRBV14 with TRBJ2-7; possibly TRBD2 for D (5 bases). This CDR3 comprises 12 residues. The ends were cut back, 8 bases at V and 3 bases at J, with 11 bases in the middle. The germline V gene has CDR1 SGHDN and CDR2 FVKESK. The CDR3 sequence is CASGETYYEQYF. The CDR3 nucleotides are TGTGCCAGCGGGGAGACCTACTACGAGCAGTACTTC. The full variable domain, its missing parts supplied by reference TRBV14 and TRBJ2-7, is EAGVTQFPSHSVIEKGQTVTLRCDPISGHDNLYWYRRVMGKEIKFLLHFVKESKQDESGMPNNRFLAERTGGTYSTLKVQPAELEDSGVYFCASGETYYEQYFGPGTRLTVT.

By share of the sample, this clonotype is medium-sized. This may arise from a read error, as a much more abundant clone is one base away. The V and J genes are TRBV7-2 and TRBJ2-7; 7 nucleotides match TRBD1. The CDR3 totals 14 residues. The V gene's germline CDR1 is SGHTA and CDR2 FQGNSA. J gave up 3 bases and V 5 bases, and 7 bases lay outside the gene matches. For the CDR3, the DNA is TGTGCCAGCAGCCCCGGGGCAGGGGGCTACGAGCAGTACTTC. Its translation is CASSPGAGGYEQYF.

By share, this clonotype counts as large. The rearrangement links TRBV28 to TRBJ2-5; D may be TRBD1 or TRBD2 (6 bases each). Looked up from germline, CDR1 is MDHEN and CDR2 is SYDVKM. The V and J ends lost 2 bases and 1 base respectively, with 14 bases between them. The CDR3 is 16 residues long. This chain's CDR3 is CASSLSLGGIQETQYF. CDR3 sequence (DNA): TGTGCCAGCAGTTTAAGCTTAGGGGGGATCCAAGAGACCCAGTACTTC.

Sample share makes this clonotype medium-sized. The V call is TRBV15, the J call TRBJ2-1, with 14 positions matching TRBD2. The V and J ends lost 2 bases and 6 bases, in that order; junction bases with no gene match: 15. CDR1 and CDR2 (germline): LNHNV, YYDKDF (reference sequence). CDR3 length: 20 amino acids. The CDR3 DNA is TGTGCCACCAGCAGATCCGGGACTGAGACTAGCGGGAGGGCTAGCAATGAGCAGTTCTTC. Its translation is CATSRSGTETSGRASNEQFF.

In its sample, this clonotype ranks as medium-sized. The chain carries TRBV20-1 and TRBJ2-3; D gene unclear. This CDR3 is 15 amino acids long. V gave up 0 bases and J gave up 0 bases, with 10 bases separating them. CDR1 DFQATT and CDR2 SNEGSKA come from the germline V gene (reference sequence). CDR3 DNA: TGCAGTGCTAGAGATATGCTTTCTAGCACAGATACGCAGTATTTT. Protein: CSARDMLSSTDTQYF.

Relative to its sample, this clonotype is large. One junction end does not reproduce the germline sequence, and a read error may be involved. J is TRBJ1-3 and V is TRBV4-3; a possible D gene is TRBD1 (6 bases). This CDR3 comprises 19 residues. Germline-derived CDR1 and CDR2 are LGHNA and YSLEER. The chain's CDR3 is CASSQDRLGQRPSGNTIYF. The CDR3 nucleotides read TGTGCCAGCAGCCAAGATCGCCTGGGACAAAGACCGTCTGGAAACACCATATATTTT.

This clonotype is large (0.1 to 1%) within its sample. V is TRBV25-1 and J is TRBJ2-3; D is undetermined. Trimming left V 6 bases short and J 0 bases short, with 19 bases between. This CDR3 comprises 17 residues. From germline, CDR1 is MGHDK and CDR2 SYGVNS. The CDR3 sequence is CASRPITNWASTDTQYF. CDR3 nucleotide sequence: TGTGCCAGCAGACCGATTACAAATTGGGCTAGCACAGATACGCAGTATTTT.

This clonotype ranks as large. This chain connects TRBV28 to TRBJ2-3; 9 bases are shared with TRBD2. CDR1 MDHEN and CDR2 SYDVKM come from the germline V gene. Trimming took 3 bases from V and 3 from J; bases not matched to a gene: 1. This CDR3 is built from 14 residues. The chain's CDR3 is CASSFLAGTDTQYF. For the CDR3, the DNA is TGTGCCAGCAGTTTCCTAGCGGGGACAGATACGCAGTATTTT.

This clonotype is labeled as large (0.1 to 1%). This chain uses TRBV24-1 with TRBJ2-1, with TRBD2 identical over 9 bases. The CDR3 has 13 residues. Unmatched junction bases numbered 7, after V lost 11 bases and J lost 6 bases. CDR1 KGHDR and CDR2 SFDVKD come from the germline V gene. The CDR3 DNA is TGTGCCAGCGGGGGGACTAGCCTCAATGAGCAGTTCTTC. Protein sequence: CASGGTSLNEQFF.

In DNA form, the CDR3 reads TGTGCCAGCAGTCCTTCGGGGTTGAGGGCAGATACGCAGTATTTT. It translates to CASSPSGLRADTQYF. The chain is built from TRBV28 and TRBJ2-3, with D perhaps matching TRBD2 (5 bases). The ends were cut back, 5 bases at V and 4 bases at J, with 16 bases in the middle. Looked up from germline, CDR1 is MDHEN and CDR2 is SYDVKM. There are 15 residues in the CDR3.

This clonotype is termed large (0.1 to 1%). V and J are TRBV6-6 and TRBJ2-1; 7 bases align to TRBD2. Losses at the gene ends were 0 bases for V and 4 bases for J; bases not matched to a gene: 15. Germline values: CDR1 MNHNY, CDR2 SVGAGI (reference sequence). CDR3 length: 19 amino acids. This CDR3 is CASSYSHLSGDGVYNEQFF. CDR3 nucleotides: TGTGCCAGCAGTTACTCTCATCTAAGCGGGGACGGGGTTTACAATGAGCAGTTCTTC.

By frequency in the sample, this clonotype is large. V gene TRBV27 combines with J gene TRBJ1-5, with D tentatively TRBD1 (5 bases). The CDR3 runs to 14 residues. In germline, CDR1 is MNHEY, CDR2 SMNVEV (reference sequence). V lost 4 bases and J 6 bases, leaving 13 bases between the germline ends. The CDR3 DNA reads TGTGCCAGCAGTTCAACAGGACATTCTCAGCCCCAGCATTTT. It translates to CASSSTGHSQPQHF.

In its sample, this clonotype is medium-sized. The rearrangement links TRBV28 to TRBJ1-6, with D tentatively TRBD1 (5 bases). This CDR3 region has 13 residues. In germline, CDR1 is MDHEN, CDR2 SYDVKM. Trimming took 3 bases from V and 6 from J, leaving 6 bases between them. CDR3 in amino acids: CASSLTVNSPLHF. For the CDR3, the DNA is TGTGCCAGCAGTTTGACAGTTAATTCACCCCTCCACTTT.

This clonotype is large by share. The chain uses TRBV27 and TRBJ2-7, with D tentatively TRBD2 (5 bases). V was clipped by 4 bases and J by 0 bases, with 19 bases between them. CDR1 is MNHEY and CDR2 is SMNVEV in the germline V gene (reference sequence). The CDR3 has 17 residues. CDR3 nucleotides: TGTGCCAGCAGTTCCCTCCTCATGACGGGGAGCTCCTACGAGCAGTACTTC. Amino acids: CASSSLLMTGSSYEQYF.